These 16 T cell receptor beta chains originate from one sample sequenced in a study of molecular identifiers for immune sequencing clone quantification. MiXCR, run by TCRdb on the PCR reads, gives a single entry per CDR3 protein. The table includes hundreds of thousands of distinct CDR3 sequences, 25% detected once. Sequences were obtained from naive CD8+ T cells from blood, with Jurkat cell RNA spiked in. Sample subset: FACS-sorted CD8+CD4-CCR7+CD45RA+ naive T cells. The receptors stem from a human donor in good health. Some libraries in this study had Jurkat cell RNA spiked in.

This clonotype appeared many times. This chain connects TRBV30 to TRBJ2-1; D ambiguous. This CDR3 has 12 residues. Germline CDR1 and CDR2: GTSNPN and SVGIG (reference sequence). With 1 base removed from V and 7 bases from J, the gap between germline ends came to 8 bases. The CDR3 DNA reads TGTGCCTGGAGTGCGCCCCGGAATGAGCAGTTCTTC. Residues: CAWSAPRNEQFF.

This clonotype turned up a few times. The J gene is TRBJ1-1, the V gene TRBV9; weak D call: TRBD1 (5 bases). The length of the CDR3 is 15 residues. Trimming shortened V by 1 base and J by 6 bases, and 16 bases separated the two germline ends. Looked up from germline, CDR1 is SGDLS and CDR2 is YYNGEE. In nucleotides, the CDR3 is TGTGCCAGCAGCGTATATGACCAGGTGGGGCCTGAAGCTTTCTTT. This codes for CASSVYDQVGPEAFF.

This clonotype was detected ten times or more. V is TRBV20-1 and J is TRBJ2-7; a possible D gene is TRBD1 (6 bases). V shed 3 bases and J shed 5 bases, with 17 bases lying between them. Germline V gene lookup returns CDR1 DFQATT and CDR2 SNEGSKA (reference sequence). The CDR3 has 14 amino acids. CDR3 coding DNA: TGCAGTGCTAGGGGGACCGGGACAAGGGACGAGCAGTACTTC. Translating it yields CSARGTGTRDEQYF.

This sequence joins TRBV27 and TRBJ1-1; no clear D. V lost 0 bases to trimming and J lost 0 bases, with 8 bases between them. The CDR3 sequence is 15 residues long. The germline V gene encodes CDR1 MNHEY and CDR2 SMNVEV (reference sequence). The CDR3 nucleotides read TGTGCCAGCAGTTTATCGAGGGTCATGAACACTGAAGCTTTCTTT. Its protein is CASSLSRVMNTEAFF.

The chain couples TRBV7-9 to TRBJ1-2; D possibly corresponds to TRBD1 (6 bases). CDR1 and CDR2 from the germline V gene are SEHNR and FQNEAQ (reference sequence). Trimming took 3 bases from V and 4 from J, leaving 12 bases between them. This CDR3 is built from 14 residues. CDR3 bases: TGTGCCAGCAGCTTCGGGGGCGCGGGCTATGGCTACACCTTC. Protein product: CASSFGGAGYGYTF.

Comment on this clonotype: One end of the junction varies from germline; a read error may be responsible. V is TRBV7-9 and J is TRBJ2-2; a weak D match, TRBD2 (5 bases). CDR1 SEHNR and CDR2 FQNEAQ come from the germline V gene (reference sequence). The CDR3 extends over 14 amino acids. In nucleotides, the CDR3 is TGTGCCCGCAGCCCTCCAGTCCTCCTCGGGGAGCTGTGTTTT. Translated, it gives CARSPPVLLGELCF. Full variable domain (missing parts from reference TRBV7-9 and TRBJ2-2): DTGVSQNPRHKITKRGQNVTFRCDPISEHNRLYWYRQTLGQGPEFLTYFQNEAQLEKSRLLSDRFSAERPKGSFSTLEIQRTEQGDSAMYLCARSPPVLLGELCFGEGSRLTVL.

The chain uses TRBV12-3 or TRBV12-4 and TRBJ2-3, with 7 bases identical to TRBD1. After removal of 6 bases from V and 5 bases from J, the junction contained 20 bases not matched to a gene. The CDR3 has 18 residues. CDR3 nucleotides: TGTGCCAGCAGCGAACCAGATACCCTGACAGGGAGCCTAGATACGCAGTATTTT. Translating gives CASSEPDTLTGSLDTQYF.

Worth noting for this clonotype: This may be a read error: a much more frequent sequence differs by one nucleotide. The V and J genes are TRBV2 and TRBJ2-3; 8 positions agree with TRBD2. The junction had 13 bases not matched to a gene; V was cut back by 11 bases and J by 0 bases. Germline V CDR1 and CDR2: SNHLY, FYNNEI. CDR3 size: 16 residues. CDR3 nucleotides: TGTGCCGGCATTAGCGGGAAAGTTCCTAGCACAGATACGCAGTATTTT. Translated, it gives CAGISGKVPSTDTQYF.

Notes on this clonotype: The junction departs from germline at one end; a sequencing error may be responsible. The chain links TRBV25-1 to TRBJ2-1; no reliable D call. Per the germline V gene, CDR1 is MGHDK and CDR2 is SYGVNS. The CDR3 has 13 amino acids. CDR3 region: CASSLQADNERFF. As DNA, the CDR3 is TGTGCCAGCAGTCTACAAGCCGACAATGAGCGGTTCTTC.

A word on this clonotype: At one boundary the junction diverges from the germline segment, which might be a read error. The chain has TRBV28 and TRBJ1-1, with D tentatively TRBD1 (5 bases). The CDR3 has 15 amino acids. Germline CDR1 MDHEN, CDR2 SYDVKM. CDR3 bases: TGTGCCAGCAGTTTGGGTTTGGGGGTGAACACTGAAGCTTACTTT. It specifies CASSLGLGVNTEAYF.

Notes on this clonotype: This sequence may be a read error, since a much larger clone differs from it by one base. The V and J genes are TRBV12-3 or TRBV12-4 and TRBJ2-2; D uncertain. The CDR3 sequence is 16 residues long. The V end was cut by 6 bases, the J end by 4 bases, with 18 bases between. CDR3 coding DNA: TGTGCCAGCAGCACCCGATGGGAACTCCTCACCGGGGAGCTGTTTTTT. Translation: CASSTRWELLTGELFF.

Of note for this clonotype: This may come from a read error, since a much larger clone is one base off. J is TRBJ2-1 and V is TRBV7-3; weak D call: TRBD1 (5 bases). Germline assignment: CDR1 SGHTA and CDR2 FQGTGA. The length of the CDR3 is 16 residues. With 3 bases removed from V and 0 bases from J, the gap between germline ends came to 12 bases. The CDR3 nucleotides read TGTGCCAGCAGCTTTTTTTTAGGGGACTCCTACAATGAGCAGTTCTTC. It codes for CASSFFLGDSYNEQFF.

This clonotype was seen many times. V gene TRBV7-2 combines with J gene TRBJ2-3, with 7 bases fitting TRBD2. The V gene end was trimmed by 6 bases and the J gene end by 6 bases; junction bases not matched to a gene: 18. The CDR3 is 17 amino acids. Germline-derived CDR1 and CDR2 are SGHTA and FQGNSA. CDR3 sequence reads: CASRQPGGLSYQDTQYF. The DNA for the CDR3 is TGTGCCAGCAGACAACCCGGGGGACTATCTTATCAGGATACGCAGTATTTT.

This clonotype came up many times. The chain employs TRBV4-1 and TRBJ1-5; a weak D match, TRBD1 (6 bases). Trimming removed 3 bases at V and 1 base at J, with 10 bases between. The CDR3 is 15 amino acids. Germline-derived CDR1 and CDR2 are MGHRA and YSYEKL. CDR3 residues: CASSQGAASNQPQHF. The CDR3, as DNA: TGCGCCAGCAGCCAGGGGGCCGCGAGCAATCAGCCCCAGCATTTT.

Comment on this clonotype: This may be a read error: a much more frequent sequence differs by one nucleotide. This sequence joins TRBV9 and TRBJ2-2, with D possibly being TRBD2 (5 bases). Trimming removed 4 bases at V and 1 base at J, with 11 bases between. Germline V CDR1 and CDR2: SGDLS, YYNGEE. The CDR3 runs 15 residues. In DNA, the CDR3 is TGTGCCAGCAGCATATTGAGGGAGAACACCGGGGAGCTGTTTTTT. It yields the protein CASSILRENTGELFF.

This clonotype was detected many times. The CDR3 coding sequence is TGTGCCAGCAGCCAGTGGAGCGGGAGGAGAGAAGAGACCCAGTACTTC. It yields the protein CASSQWSGRREETQYF. The V gene is TRBV3-1, the J gene TRBJ2-5, with TRBD2 identical over 9 bases. This CDR3 is built from 16 residues. V shed 3 bases, J shed 3 bases, and the junction held 8 bases outside the gene matches. Germline V gene lookup returns CDR1 LGHDT and CDR2 YNNKEL (reference sequence).